What follows are 30 T cell receptor beta chains derived from one specimen sequenced in a study of cytomegalovirus exposure and HLA in healthy donors. 13 Jbeta primers and 60 Vbeta primers were used for the PCR. This table comes from immunoSEQ multiplex PCR, and its TCRdb copy is limited to in-frame clones, with some not included. This sample has around 150,000 clones, with just under 90% found just once. Sequenced material: PBMCs. The source of these receptors is a woman in her 30s in good health and CMV-seronegative.

This rearrangement joins TRBV18 to TRBJ2-3, with 8 bases aligning to TRBD2. Germline V lookup: CDR1 KGHSH, CDR2 LQKENI. The CDR3 is made up of 19 amino acids. After removal of 5 bases from V and 2 bases from J, the junction contained 18 bases not matched to a gene. The CDR3: CASSASVRSLAAYTDTQYF. The CDR3 DNA reads TGTGCCAGCTCAGCCTCCGTTCGCTCACTAGCGGCCTACACAGATACGCAGTATTTT.

The rearrangement joins TRBV5-6 to TRBJ2-7; 11 nucleotides line up with TRBD2. In germline, CDR1 is SGHDT, CDR2 YYEEEE. The CDR3 totals 18 residues. The V gene end was trimmed by 0 bases and the J gene end by 2 bases; junction bases not matched to a gene: 10. CDR3: CASSLGVASGRTTYEQYF. In nucleotides, the CDR3 is TGTGCCAGCAGCTTGGGGGTGGCTAGCGGGAGGACAACCTACGAGCAGTACTTC.

The chain has TRBV7-2 and TRBJ2-7, with 12 bases matching TRBD2. The germline V gene encodes CDR1 SGHTA and CDR2 FQGNSA. The CDR3 runs 17 residues. J was trimmed by 0 bases and V by 4 bases; bases with no gene match: 7. CDR3 nucleotide sequence: TGTGCCAGCAGCTCCGGACTAGCGGGGCTGAGCTCCTACGAGCAGTACTTC. It encodes CASSSGLAGLSSYEQYF.

V usage is TRBV27 and J usage is TRBJ2-3; 15 bases agree with TRBD2. V shed 2 bases, J shed 8 bases, and the junction held 5 bases outside the gene matches. Germline CDR1 reads MNHEY; CDR2 reads SMNVEV (reference sequence). CDR3 length: 16 residues. The CDR3 here is CASSLGLAGGPGTQYF. As DNA, the CDR3 is TGTGCCAGCAGTTTAGGACTAGCGGGAGGGCCGGGTACGCAGTATTTT.

The chain uses TRBV19 and TRBJ2-1; D may be TRBD2 (5 bases). CDR3 length: 15 amino acids. The germline V gene encodes CDR1 LNHDA and CDR2 SQIVND (reference sequence). V was shortened by 5 bases and J by 0 bases, with 11 bases between the two germline ends. CDR3 bases: TGTGCCAGTAGTCGAGCGGCAAGCTCCTACAATGAGCAGTTCTTC. This sequence encodes CASSRAASSYNEQFF.

V and J are TRBV2 and TRBJ2-2, with a weak D call TRBD1 (6 bases). The CDR3 is 14 amino acids. CDR1 and CDR2 from the germline V gene are SNHLY and FYNNEI. The V gene lost 7 bases and the J gene lost 2 bases, with 11 bases spanning the gap. This chain's CDR3 is CASTLDSNTGELFF. In nucleotides, the CDR3 is TGTGCCAGCACCCTGGACAGTAACACCGGGGAGCTGTTTTTT.

This chain connects TRBV5-4 to TRBJ2-5; 11 bases match TRBD2. Per germline, CDR1 SGHNT and CDR2 YYREEE (reference sequence). The trim removed 4 bases at V and 5 bases at J, leaving 7 bases unmatched. The CDR3 loop spans 15 amino acids. The CDR3 coding sequence is TGTGCCAGCAGCCCACTAGCGGGGGTGGAGGAGACCCAGTACTTC. Translated: CASSPLAGVEETQYF.

The rearrangement uses TRBV11-2 and TRBJ2-7, with a weak D call TRBD2 (5 bases). Trimming took 4 bases from V and 3 from J, leaving 16 bases between them. The CDR3 length is 15 residues. Germline CDR1 SGHAT, CDR2 FQNNGV. The CDR3 coding sequence is TGTGCCAGCAGCTATCGGGGTGACGGGATCTACGAGCAGTACTTC. This encodes CASSYRGDGIYEQYF.

This chain connects TRBV28 to TRBJ2-2; D possibly corresponds to TRBD1 (7 bases). Per the germline V gene, CDR1 is MDHEN and CDR2 is SYDVKM. The CDR3 loop spans 16 amino acids. V was pared by 5 bases and J by 1 base, with 14 bases between. CDR3 protein: CASSNPRGENTGELFF. The CDR3 nucleotides are TGTGCCAGCAGTAACCCCAGGGGGGAGAACACCGGGGAGCTGTTTTTT.

This clone was observed a handful of times. The rearrangement links TRBV4-2 to TRBJ1-1; D may be TRBD1 (6 bases). This CDR3 comprises 14 residues. V gave up 6 bases and J gave up 6 bases, with 17 bases separating them. Germline lookup yields CDR1 LGHNA and CDR2 YNFKEQ. The CDR3 spells CASSQQGSFAEAFF. CDR3 coding DNA: TGTGCCAGCAGTCAACAGGGTAGTTTTGCTGAAGCTTTCTTT.

The V call is TRBV27, the J call TRBJ2-1, with 10 bases fitting TRBD1. With V trimmed by 5 bases and J by 7 bases, 5 bases remained unmatched. The CDR3 runs to 14 residues. Germline values: CDR1 MNHEY, CDR2 SMNVEV (reference sequence). CDR3 loop: CASSRTGGQNEQFF. The CDR3 region has the DNA TGTGCCAGCAGTCGGACAGGGGGTCAAAATGAGCAGTTCTTC.

This clone was counted once. The chain joins TRBV25-1 to TRBJ2-2, with 8 nucleotides matching TRBD1. After removal of 3 bases from V and 1 base from J, the junction contained 1 base not matched to a gene. The length of the CDR3 is 15 residues. Germline CDR1 and CDR2: MGHDK and SYGVNS. CDR3 sequence: CASSDGQGNTGELFF. CDR3 in DNA: TGTGCCAGCAGTGACGGACAGGGGAACACCGGGGAGCTGTTTTTT.

As concerns this clone: The junction does not match germline at one end; this may be a read error. The chain joins TRBV5-1 to TRBJ2-2; D might be TRBD2 (6 bases). Germline V gene data show CDR1 as SGHRS and CDR2 as YFSETQ. The length of the CDR3 is 15 residues. CDR3 amino acids: CASSLVGLNAGELFF. DNA for the CDR3: TGCGCCAGCAGCTTGGTGGGACTGAACGCCGGGGAGCTGTTTTTT.

The chain employs TRBV29-1 and TRBJ2-7, with 7 bases that match TRBD2. Unmatched junction bases numbered 7, after V lost 4 bases and J lost 1 base. Per germline, CDR1 SQVTM and CDR2 ANQGSEA. The CDR3 covers 14 residues. The CDR3 region has the DNA TGCAGCGTTGTAGGGCGGGGGAGTTCCTACGAGCAGTACTTC. Protein: CSVVGRGSSYEQYF.

This clone was seen a few times. The chain is built from TRBV5-4 and TRBJ1-1, with D possibly matching TRBD1 (5 bases). Trimming left V 4 bases short and J 1 base short, with 14 bases between. Germline values: CDR1 SGHNT, CDR2 YYREEE (reference sequence). The CDR3 runs 15 residues. The DNA of the CDR3 is TGTGCCAGCAGCGCTAGCTGGAGGGGGAACACTGAAGCTTTCTTT. The encoded protein is CASSASWRGNTEAFF. Combining the CDR3 with reference TRBV5-4 and TRBJ1-1 gives the whole variable domain ETGVTQSPTHLIKTRGQQVTLRCSSQSGHNTVSWYQQALGQGPQFIFQYYREEENGRGNFPPRFSGLQFPNYSSELNVNALELDDSALYLCASSASWRGNTEAFFGQGTRLTVV.

The CDR3 is CASSLETSGDTDTQYF. CDR3 DNA: TGTGCCAGCAGCTTAGAGACTAGCGGGGACACAGATACGCAGTATTTT. This chain uses TRBV7-9 with TRBJ2-3; 11 positions match TRBD2. There are 16 residues in the CDR3. CDR1 and CDR2 from the germline V gene are SEHNR and FQNEAQ (reference sequence). The ends lost 1 base at V and 2 bases at J; junction bases unmatched: 2.

V and J are TRBV7-9 and TRBJ1-1; tentatively, D is TRBD1 (6 bases). V lost 5 bases, J lost 11 bases, and 15 bases lay in between. The CDR3 runs 12 residues. Per the germline V gene, CDR1 is SEHNR and CDR2 is FQNEAQ (reference sequence). CDR3 coding DNA: TGTGCCAGCAGCGACACAGGGATACAGGCTTTCTTT. Its translation: CASSDTGIQAFF.

This chain joins TRBV28 and TRBJ1-4; possible D gene TRBD1, 6 bases. CDR1 is MDHEN, CDR2 SYDVKM, per germline. Trimming took 6 bases from V and 5 from J, leaving 13 bases between them. The CDR3 is 14 amino acids. CDR3 protein: CASRYAGTNEKLFF. DNA of the CDR3: TGTGCCAGCAGGTACGCCGGGACAAATGAAAAACTGTTTTTT. Together with reference TRBV28 and TRBJ1-4, the CDR3 gives the full variable domain: DVKVTQSSRYLVKRTGEKVFLECVQDMDHENMFWYRQDPGLGLRLIYFSYDVKMKEKGDIPEGYSVSREKKERFSLILESASTNQTSMYLCASRYAGTNEKLFFGSGTQLSVL.

V is TRBV13 and J is TRBJ2-3, with D possibly being TRBD1 (6 bases). This CDR3 contains 15 residues. V shed 4 bases and J shed 1 base, with 12 bases lying between them. CDR1 PRHDT and CDR2 FYEKMQ come from the germline V gene (reference sequence). The CDR3 sequence is CASSSWRQGTDTQYF. In nucleotides, the CDR3 is TGTGCCAGCAGCTCATGGAGACAGGGCACAGATACGCAGTATTTT.

The V and J genes are TRBV7-6 and TRBJ2-5; 7 bases align to TRBD2. The length of the CDR3 is 16 residues. Per the germline V gene, CDR1 is SGHVS and CDR2 is FNYEAQ. V gave up 1 base and J gave up 1 base; unmatched junction bases: 6. The CDR3 sequence is CASSLVLRGIQETQYF. Here the CDR3 DNA reads TGTGCCAGCAGCTTAGTACTGCGGGGGATCCAAGAGACCCAGTACTTC. The whole variable domain, remainder taken from reference TRBV7-6 and TRBJ2-5, is GAGVSQSPRYKVTKRGQDVALRCDPISGHVSLYWYRQALGQGPEFLTYFNYEAQQDKSGLPNDRFSAERPEGSISTLTIQRTEQRDSAMYRCASSLVLRGIQETQYFGPGTRLLVL.

This chain links TRBV28 with TRBJ2-7; 7 bases line up with TRBD2. Germline V gives CDR1 MDHEN, CDR2 SYDVKM. V dropped 4 bases and J dropped 6; count of bases not matched to a gene: 9. The CDR3 has 14 amino acids. CDR3 protein: CASSSIPGLSEQYF. DNA of the CDR3: TGTGCCAGCAGTTCGATACCGGGACTATCCGAGCAGTACTTC.

The chain uses TRBV5-1 and TRBJ1-4, with TRBD1 matching over 8 bases. Per germline, CDR1 SGHRS and CDR2 YFSETQ. CDR3 length: 15 amino acids. V trimming: 4 bases; J trimming: 8 bases; junction bases outside the gene matches: 10. The CDR3 DNA sequence: TGCGCCAGCAGCGGAGCGACAGGGGTGGGCGAAAAACTGTTTTTT. This gives the protein CASSGATGVGEKLFF.

V is TRBV4-1 and J is TRBJ1-4, with 11 bases that match TRBD1. Germline V gene lookup returns CDR1 MGHRA and CDR2 YSYEKL. V lost 3 bases and J lost 8; bases outside the gene matches: 5. The CDR3 is made up of 15 amino acids. The CDR3 loop reads CASSHPGQGEEKLFF. The CDR3, as DNA: TGCGCCAGCAGCCACCCGGGACAGGGGGAAGAAAAACTGTTTTTT.

The V gene is TRBV27, the J gene TRBJ2-7; a weak D match, TRBD2 (5 bases). Per germline, CDR1 MNHEY and CDR2 SMNVEV (reference sequence). V lost 3 bases and J 3 bases, leaving 15 bases between the germline ends. This CDR3 comprises 15 residues. The CDR3 spells CASSLSGMRFYEQYF. CDR3 nucleotide sequence: TGTGCCAGCAGTTTGTCGGGGATGCGCTTCTACGAGCAGTACTTC.

The V call is TRBV9, the J call TRBJ2-5, with D possibly matching TRBD2 (6 bases). This CDR3 contains 17 residues. V was shortened by 4 bases and J by 0 bases, with 19 bases between the two germline ends. CDR1 and CDR2 from the germline V gene are SGDLS and YYNGEE. DNA of the CDR3: TGTGCCAGCAGCCAACACCGGGAGAGGGCTGACCAAGAGACCCAGTACTTC. Its protein is CASSQHRERADQETQYF.

V usage is TRBV4-1 and J usage is TRBJ1-2; 9 bases align to TRBD1. The CDR3 is made up of 15 amino acids. Germline CDR1 is MGHRA and CDR2 is YSYEKL. J was trimmed by 6 bases and V by 5 bases; bases with no gene match: 10. CDR3 sequence reads: CASSRWEGTGNGYTF. The DNA for the CDR3 is TGCGCCAGCAGCAGATGGGAAGGGACAGGGAATGGCTACACCTTC.

This clone was observed a single time. The chain is built from TRBV28 and TRBJ2-1, with TRBD2 identical over 12 bases. The V gene's germline CDR1 is MDHEN and CDR2 SYDVKM. Trimming removed 8 bases from V and 8 bases from J; junction bases left unmatched: 10. CDR3 length: 15 residues. In DNA form, the CDR3 reads TGTGCCAGCCGCCCTGCGGCTAGCGGGAGGGATGAGCAGTTCTTC. This translates into CASRPAASGRDEQFF.

The V and J genes are TRBV7-8 and TRBJ2-5; D is unresolved. The J call may be faulty, since TRBJ2-7 better matches the DNA end. This CDR3 has 12 amino acids. CDR1 and CDR2 (germline): SGHVS, FQNEAQ. The CDR3 DNA follows: TGTGCCAGCAGCTTACTAAACTACGAGCAGTACTTC. Protein: CASSLLNYEQYF.

This clone showed up just a few times. V and J are TRBV7-3 and TRBJ2-3; 9 bases map to TRBD2. V lost 4 bases to trimming and J lost 0 bases; unmatched junction nucleotides: 5. The CDR3 has 16 amino acids. Germline V CDR1 and CDR2: SGHTA, FQGTGA. The CDR3 DNA reads as TGTGCCAGCAGCTACGGGCTAGCGGGGAGCACAGATACGCAGTATTTT. Translation: CASSYGLAGSTDTQYF.

The chain has TRBV28 and TRBJ2-7; the D is unclear. In germline, CDR1 is MDHEN, CDR2 SYDVKM. This CDR3 has 12 amino acids. V lost 5 bases to trimming and J lost 4 bases, with 9 bases between them. The CDR3 sequence: CASSPPLYEQYF. The CDR3 DNA is TGTGCCAGCAGTCCCCCCCTTTACGAGCAGTACTTC.